The source of this T cell receptor beta chain is a study of human T cells and chemical hapten exposure. At the level of the study: Patches with 0.01% DPC went on the upper back, and the tests were read at 6 days.

V lost 1 base and J 0 bases, leaving 16 bases between the germline ends. The CDR3 spans 18 residues. Germline CDR1 SEHNR, CDR2 FQNEAQ (reference sequence). Time point noted: pre-sensitization, week 0. This sample's treatment: therapeutic diphenylcyclopropenone sensitization with weekly scalp DPC. TCRdb itself ran the RACE reads through MiXCR, one entry per CDR3 protein. The table lists roughly 120,000 distinct CDR3 sequences, 13% of them singletons. The clonotype originates from a woman under 30 with alopecia areata. Some clones in this sample may be carry-over from other donors' samples. The genes are TRBV7-9 and TRBJ1-5; weak D call: TRBD1 (6 bases). This sample comprised whole blood, obtained in connection with sensitization to the hapten diphenylcyclopropenone (DPC). CDR3: CASSLVPPDSHSNQPQHF. The CDR3 DNA reads as TGTGCCAGCAGCTTAGTCCCTCCGGACAGTCATAGCAATCAGCCCCAGCATTTT.